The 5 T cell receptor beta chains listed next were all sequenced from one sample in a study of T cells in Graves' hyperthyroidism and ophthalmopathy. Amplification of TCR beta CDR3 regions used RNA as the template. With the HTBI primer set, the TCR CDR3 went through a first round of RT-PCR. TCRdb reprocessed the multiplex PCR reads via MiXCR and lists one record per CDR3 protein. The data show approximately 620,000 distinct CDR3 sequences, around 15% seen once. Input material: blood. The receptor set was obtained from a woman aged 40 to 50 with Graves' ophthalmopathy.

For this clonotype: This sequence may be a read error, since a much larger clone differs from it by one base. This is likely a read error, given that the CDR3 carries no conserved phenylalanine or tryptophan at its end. The CDR3: CASSHKGNTEAFL. The CDR3 nucleotides read TGCGCCAGCAGTCATAAGGGGAACACTGAAGCTTTCCTT. The chain uses TRBV5-1 and TRBJ1-1; D is undetermined. The CDR3 totals 13 residues. Trimming removed 5 bases from V and 1 base from J, with 9 bases in between. Germline V gives CDR1 SGHRS, CDR2 YFSETQ.

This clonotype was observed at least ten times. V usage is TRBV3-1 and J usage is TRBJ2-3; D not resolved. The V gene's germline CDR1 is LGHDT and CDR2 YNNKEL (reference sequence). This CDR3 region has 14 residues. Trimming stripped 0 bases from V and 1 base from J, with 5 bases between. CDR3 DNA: TGTGCCAGCAGCCAAGATATTGGCACAGATACGCAGTATTTT. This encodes CASSQDIGTDTQYF.

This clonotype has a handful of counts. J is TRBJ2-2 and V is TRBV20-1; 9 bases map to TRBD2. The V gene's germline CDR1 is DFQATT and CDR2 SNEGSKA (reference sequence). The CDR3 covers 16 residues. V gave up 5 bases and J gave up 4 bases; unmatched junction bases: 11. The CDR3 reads CSAPPSGREGTGELFF. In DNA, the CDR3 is TGCAGTGCTCCCCCCAGTGGGCGGGAGGGCACCGGGGAGCTGTTTTTT.

Written as DNA, the CDR3 is TGCAGTGCGACAGGGGGCCTAGTGCAAGAGACCCAGTACTTC. It translates to CSATGGLVQETQYF. V usage is TRBV20-1 and J usage is TRBJ2-5; 10 nucleotides line up with TRBD1. The CDR3 is 14 amino acids. V lost 6 bases to trimming and J lost 2 bases; unmatched junction nucleotides: 6. Per germline, CDR1 DFQATT and CDR2 SNEGSKA (reference sequence).

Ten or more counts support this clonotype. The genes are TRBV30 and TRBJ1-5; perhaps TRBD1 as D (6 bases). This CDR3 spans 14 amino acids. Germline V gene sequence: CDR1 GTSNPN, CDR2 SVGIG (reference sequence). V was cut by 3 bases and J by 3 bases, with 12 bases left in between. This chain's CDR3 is CAWRGAGVNQPQHF. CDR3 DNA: TGTGCCTGGAGGGGGGCTGGAGTCAATCAGCCCCAGCATTTT.